A selection of T cell receptor beta chains follows, all from one sample in a study of cytomegalovirus exposure and HLA in healthy donors. Data came from immunoSEQ multiplex PCR; TCRdb stores just in-frame clones and leaves some out. The table records 150,000 to 200,000 clones, about 59% of them present only once. The sequenced material came from PBMCs. The receptors originated from a man aged 40-49 years in good health and CMV-seronegative. CDR3s include the opening cysteine and the closing phenylalanine or tryptophan.

V: TRBV29-1; J: TRBJ2-2; CDR3: CSVGTSGNTGELFF
V: TRBV30; J: TRBJ2-3; CDR3: CAWRRRGGDTQYF
V: TRBV28; J: TRBJ1-5; CDR3: CASSLRQGFSNQPQHF
V: TRBV28; J: TRBJ2-1; CDR3: CASSSTGGWYNEQFF
V: TRBV30; J: TRBJ2-7; CDR3: CAWDPGQGAYEQYF
V: TRBV6-5; J: TRBJ2-2; CDR3: CATQGLAGGWELFF
V: TRBV7-6; J: TRBJ1-3; CDR3: CASSPLRAGGSFFGNTIYF
V: TRBV18; J: TRBJ1-4; CDR3: CASSRTVLATNEKLFF
V: TRBV19; J: TRBJ1-5; CDR3: CASTGPGMPQHF
V: TRBV6-1; J: TRBJ1-1; CDR3: CASSVPGQVGYTEAFF
V: TRBV5-4; J: TRBJ2-2; CDR3: CASSLDSRRAAGELFF